This entry features one T cell receptor beta chain sequence. What it binds is unknown. This sample is drawn from a study of T cell repertoires in cytomegalovirus infection. Study information: Based on public TCR beta signatures, there were indications of CMV infection and of a matching HLA type.

TCRdb reprocessed the reads via MiXCR and lists one record per CDR3 protein. Seen here are some 560,000 distinct CDR3 sequences, under 45% observed once, and the top ten hold 48%. Germline-derived CDR1 and CDR2 are MGHDK and SYGVNS. The V gene lost 2 bases and the J gene lost 2 bases, with 7 bases spanning the gap. CDR3 size: 13 residues. This receptor was identified in a human donor in good health (CMV status not recorded). Some clones in this sample may be carry-over from other donors' samples. V is TRBV25-1 and J is TRBJ2-7, with unresolved D. The input for sequencing was cultured PBMCs, taken from culture after CMV antigen stimulation. The CDR3 region is CASSEAGTYEQYF. The CDR3 DNA is TGTGCCAGCAGTGAAGCAGGTACCTACGAGCAGTACTTC.